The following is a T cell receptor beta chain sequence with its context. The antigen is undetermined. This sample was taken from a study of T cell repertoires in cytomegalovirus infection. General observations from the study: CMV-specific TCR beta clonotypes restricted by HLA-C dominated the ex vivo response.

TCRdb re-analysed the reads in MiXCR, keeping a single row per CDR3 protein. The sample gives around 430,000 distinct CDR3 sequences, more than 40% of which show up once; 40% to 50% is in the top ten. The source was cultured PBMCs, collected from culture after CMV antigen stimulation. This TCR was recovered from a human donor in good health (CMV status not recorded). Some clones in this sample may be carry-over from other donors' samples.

The CDR3 spells CSAREAPDYEQYF. The CDR3 coding sequence is TGCAGTGCTAGAGAGGCGCCGGACTACGAGCAGTACTTC. This chain links TRBV20-1 with TRBJ2-7; D is unresolved. The CDR3 loop spans 13 amino acids. Trimming left V 0 bases short and J 3 bases short, with 9 bases between. Looked up from germline, CDR1 is DFQATT and CDR2 is SNEGSKA (reference sequence).